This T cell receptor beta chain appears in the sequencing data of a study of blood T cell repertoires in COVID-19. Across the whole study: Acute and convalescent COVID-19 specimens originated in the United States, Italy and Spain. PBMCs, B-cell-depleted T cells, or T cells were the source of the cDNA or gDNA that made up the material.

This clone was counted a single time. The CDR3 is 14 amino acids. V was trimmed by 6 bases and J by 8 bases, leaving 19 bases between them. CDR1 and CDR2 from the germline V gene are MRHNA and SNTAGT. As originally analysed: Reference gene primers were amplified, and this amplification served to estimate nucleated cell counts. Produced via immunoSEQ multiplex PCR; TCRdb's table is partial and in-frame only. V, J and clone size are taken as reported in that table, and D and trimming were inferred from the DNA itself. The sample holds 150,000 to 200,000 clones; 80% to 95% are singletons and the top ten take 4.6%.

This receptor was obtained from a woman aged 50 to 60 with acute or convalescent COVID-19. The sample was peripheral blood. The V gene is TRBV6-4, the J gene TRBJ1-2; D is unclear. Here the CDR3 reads CASRQTRTASGYTF. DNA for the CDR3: TGTGCCAGCAGACAGACCCGAACAGCCTCCGGCTACACCTTC.